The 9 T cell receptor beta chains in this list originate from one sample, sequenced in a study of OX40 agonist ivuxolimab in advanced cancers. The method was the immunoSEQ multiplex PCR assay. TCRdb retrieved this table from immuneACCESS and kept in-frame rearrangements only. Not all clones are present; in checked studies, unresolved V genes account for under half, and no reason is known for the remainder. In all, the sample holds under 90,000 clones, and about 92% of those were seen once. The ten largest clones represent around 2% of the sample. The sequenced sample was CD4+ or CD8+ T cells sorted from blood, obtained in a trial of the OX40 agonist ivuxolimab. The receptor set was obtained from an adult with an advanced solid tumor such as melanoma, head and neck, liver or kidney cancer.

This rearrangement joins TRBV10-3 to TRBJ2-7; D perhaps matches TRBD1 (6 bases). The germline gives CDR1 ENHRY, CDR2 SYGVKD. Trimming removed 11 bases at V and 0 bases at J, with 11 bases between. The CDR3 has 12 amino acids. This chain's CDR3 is CAVSGASYEQYF. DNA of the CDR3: TGTGCCGTTTCAGGGGCCTCCTACGAGCAGTACTTC.

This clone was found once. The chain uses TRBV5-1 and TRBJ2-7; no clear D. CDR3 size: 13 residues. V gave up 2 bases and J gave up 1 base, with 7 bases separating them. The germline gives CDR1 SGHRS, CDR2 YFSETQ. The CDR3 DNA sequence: TGCGCCAGCAGCTTCTACAGATCCTACGAGCAGTACTTC. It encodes CASSFYRSYEQYF.

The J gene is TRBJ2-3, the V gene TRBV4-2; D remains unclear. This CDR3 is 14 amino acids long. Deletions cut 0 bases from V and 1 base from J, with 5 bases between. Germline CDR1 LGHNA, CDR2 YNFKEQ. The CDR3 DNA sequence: TGTGCCAGCAGCCAAGACGGCGGCACAGATACGCAGTATTTT. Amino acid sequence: CASSQDGGTDTQYF.

CDR3 in amino acids: CASSPRPRGGLPETQYF. CDR3 sequence (DNA): TGTGCCAGCAGTCCCCGGCCCCGCGGGGGGCTTCCAGAGACCCAGTACTTC. V and J are TRBV28 and TRBJ2-5; the match to TRBD2 covers 8 bases. CDR1 is MDHEN, CDR2 SYDVKM, per germline. This CDR3 comprises 17 residues. Trimming removed 5 bases from V and 4 bases from J; junction bases left unmatched: 15.

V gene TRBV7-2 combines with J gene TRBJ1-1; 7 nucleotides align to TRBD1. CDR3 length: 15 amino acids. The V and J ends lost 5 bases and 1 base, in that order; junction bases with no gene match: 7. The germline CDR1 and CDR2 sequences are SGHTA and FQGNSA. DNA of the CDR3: TGTGCCAGCAGCCCATACAGGGGTTCGAACACTGAAGCTTTCTTT. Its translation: CASSPYRGSNTEAFF.

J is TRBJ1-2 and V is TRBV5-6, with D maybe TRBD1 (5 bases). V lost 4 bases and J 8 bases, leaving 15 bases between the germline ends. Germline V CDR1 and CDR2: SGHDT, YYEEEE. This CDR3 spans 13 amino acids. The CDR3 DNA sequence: TGTGCCAGCAGCCGTGGGGGGGAAGACGGCTACACCTTC. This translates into CASSRGGEDGYTF.

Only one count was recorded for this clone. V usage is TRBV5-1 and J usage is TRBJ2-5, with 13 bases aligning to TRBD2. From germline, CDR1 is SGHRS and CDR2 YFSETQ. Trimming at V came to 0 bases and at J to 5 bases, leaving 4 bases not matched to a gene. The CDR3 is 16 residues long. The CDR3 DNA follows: TGCGCCAGCAGCTTGGTGGGACTAGCGGGACCCGAGACCCAGTACTTC. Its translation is CASSLVGLAGPETQYF. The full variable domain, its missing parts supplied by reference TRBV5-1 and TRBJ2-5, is KAGVTQTPRYLIKTRGQQVTLSCSPISGHRSVSWYQQTPGQGLQFLFEYFSETQRNKGNFPGRFSGRQFSNSRSEMNVSTLELGDSALYLCASSLVGLAGPETQYFGPGTRLLVL.

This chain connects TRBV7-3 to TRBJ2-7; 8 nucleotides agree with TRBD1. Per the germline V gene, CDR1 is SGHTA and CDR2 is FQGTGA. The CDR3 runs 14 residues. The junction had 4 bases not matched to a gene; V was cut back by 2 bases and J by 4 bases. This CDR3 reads CASSLGGQGYEQYF. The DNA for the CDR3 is TGTGCCAGCAGCTTAGGCGGACAGGGATACGAGCAGTACTTC.

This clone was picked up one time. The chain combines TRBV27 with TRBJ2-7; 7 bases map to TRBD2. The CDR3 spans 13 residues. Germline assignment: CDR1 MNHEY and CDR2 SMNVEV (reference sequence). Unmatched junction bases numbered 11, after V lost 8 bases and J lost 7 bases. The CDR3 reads CASRLAAGDEQYF. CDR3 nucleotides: TGTGCCAGCCGACTAGCCGCGGGTGATGAGCAGTACTTC.